The clone carrying this T cell receptor (beta chain) turned up a few times. Its antigen is not identified. Germline CDR1 and CDR2: LNHDA and SQIVND (reference sequence). The CDR3 runs 14 residues. Trimming cost V 9 bases and J 2 bases, with 16 bases left between them. TCR alpha and TCR beta cDNA libraries carrying sample barcodes and UMIs came from 5'RACE with constant-segment primers. TCRdb re-derived calls from the 5' RACE reads in MiXCR, one entry per CDR3 protein. The data contain roughly 310,000 distinct CDR3 sequences, about a sixth of them singletons. The entry originates in a study of T-cell memory formation after mild COVID-19. Study observations and caveats: The authors did not confirm SARS-CoV-2 specificity of second-wave clones peaking day 37. A subset of responding clones appeared in pre-infection memory, suggesting cross-reactive memory joined.

The receptor was isolated from a man between 18 and 29 years old who had mild COVID-19 (a few samples of this study predate the infection). Cell type and time point are not known. The J gene is TRBJ2-5, the V gene TRBV19, with D possibly TRBD1 on 5 matching bases. The specimen sequenced was PBMCs or a T cell subset sorted from them (not recorded which). The CDR3 bases are TGTGCCAGCGATCAGGGTGCTGGGCAAGAGACCCAGTACTTC. Amino acids: CASDQGAGQETQYF.